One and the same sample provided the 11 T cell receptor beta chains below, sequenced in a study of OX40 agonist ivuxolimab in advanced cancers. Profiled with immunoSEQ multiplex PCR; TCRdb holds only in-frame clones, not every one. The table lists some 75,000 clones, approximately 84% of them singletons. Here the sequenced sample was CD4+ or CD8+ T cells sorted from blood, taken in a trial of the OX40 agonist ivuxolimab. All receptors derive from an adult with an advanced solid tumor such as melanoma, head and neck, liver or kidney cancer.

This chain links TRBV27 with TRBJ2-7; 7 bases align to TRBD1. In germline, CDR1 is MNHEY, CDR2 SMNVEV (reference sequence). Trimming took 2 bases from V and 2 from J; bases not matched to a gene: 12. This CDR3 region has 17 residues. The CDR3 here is CASSLAVDRVYPYEQYF. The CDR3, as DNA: TGTGCCAGCAGTTTAGCCGTTGACAGGGTTTATCCCTACGAGCAGTACTTC.

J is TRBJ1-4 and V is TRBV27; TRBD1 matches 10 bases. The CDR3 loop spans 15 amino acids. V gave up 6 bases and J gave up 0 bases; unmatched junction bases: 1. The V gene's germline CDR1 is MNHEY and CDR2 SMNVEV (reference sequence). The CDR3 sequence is CASRDRGATNEKLFF. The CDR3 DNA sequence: TGTGCCAGCAGGGACAGGGGGGCAACTAATGAAAAACTGTTTTTT.

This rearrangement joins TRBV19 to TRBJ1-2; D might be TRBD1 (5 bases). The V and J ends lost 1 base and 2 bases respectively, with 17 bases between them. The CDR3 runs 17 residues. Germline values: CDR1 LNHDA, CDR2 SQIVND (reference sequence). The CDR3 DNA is TGTGCCAGTAGTATAGTAATTTGGGGACGGATGAACTATGGCTACACCTTC. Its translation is CASSIVIWGRMNYGYTF.

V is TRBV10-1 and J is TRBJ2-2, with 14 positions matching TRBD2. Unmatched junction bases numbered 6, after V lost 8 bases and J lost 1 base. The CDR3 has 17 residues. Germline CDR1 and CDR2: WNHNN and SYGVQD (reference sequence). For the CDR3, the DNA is TGCGCCAGCGGATCAGGGACTAGCGGGAGGAACACCGGGGAGCTGTTTTTT. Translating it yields CASGSGTSGRNTGELFF.

CDR3 nucleotides: TGTGCCAGCAGCAGATCCGGGACAGGGGCTAATTCACCCCTCCACTTT. Amino acid sequence: CASSRSGTGANSPLHF. The chain combines TRBV5-4 with TRBJ1-6; 10 bases match TRBD1. V dropped 4 bases and J dropped 6; count of bases not matched to a gene: 7. Looked up from germline, CDR1 is SGHNT and CDR2 is YYREEE (reference sequence). The CDR3 consists of 16 residues.

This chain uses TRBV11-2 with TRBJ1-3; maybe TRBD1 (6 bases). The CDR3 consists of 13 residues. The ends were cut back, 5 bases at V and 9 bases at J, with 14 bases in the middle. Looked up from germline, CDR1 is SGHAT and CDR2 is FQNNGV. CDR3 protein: CASSPRQEATIYF. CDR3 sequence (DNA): TGTGCCAGCAGCCCCCGACAGGAGGCCACCATATATTTT.

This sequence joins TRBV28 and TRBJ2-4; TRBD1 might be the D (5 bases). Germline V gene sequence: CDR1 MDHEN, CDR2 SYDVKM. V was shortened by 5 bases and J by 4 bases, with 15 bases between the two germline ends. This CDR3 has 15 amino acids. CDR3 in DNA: TGTGCCAGCAGTCGACCAAAGGGGCAGAAAAACATTCAGTACTTC. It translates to CASSRPKGQKNIQYF.

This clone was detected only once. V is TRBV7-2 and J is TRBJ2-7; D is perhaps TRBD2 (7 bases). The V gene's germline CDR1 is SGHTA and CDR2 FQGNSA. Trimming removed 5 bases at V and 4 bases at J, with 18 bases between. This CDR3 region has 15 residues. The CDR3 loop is CASSPRGAGQYEQYF. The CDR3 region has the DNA TGTGCCAGCAGCCCCAGGGGAGCGGGGCAATACGAGCAGTACTTC.

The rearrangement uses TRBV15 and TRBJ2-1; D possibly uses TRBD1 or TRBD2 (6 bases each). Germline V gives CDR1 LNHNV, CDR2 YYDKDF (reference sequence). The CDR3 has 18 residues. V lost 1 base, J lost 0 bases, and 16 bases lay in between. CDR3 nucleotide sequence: TGTGCCACCAGCAGAGGTGGTGGAGGGGGGAGCTCCTACAATGAGCAGTTCTTC. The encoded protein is CATSRGGGGGSSYNEQFF.

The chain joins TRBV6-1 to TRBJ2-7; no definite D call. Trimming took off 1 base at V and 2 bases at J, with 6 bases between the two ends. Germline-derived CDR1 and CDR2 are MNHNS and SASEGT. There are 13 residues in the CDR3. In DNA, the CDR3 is TGTGCCAGCAGTGAAGGACTTCCCTACGAGCAGTACTTC. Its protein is CASSEGLPYEQYF.

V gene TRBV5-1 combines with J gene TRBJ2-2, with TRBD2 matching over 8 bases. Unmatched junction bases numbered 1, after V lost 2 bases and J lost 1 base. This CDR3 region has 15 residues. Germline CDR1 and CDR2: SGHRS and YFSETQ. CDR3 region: CASSFSGENTGELFF. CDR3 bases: TGCGCCAGCAGCTTTAGCGGGGAGAACACCGGGGAGCTGTTTTTT.